The 24 T cell receptor beta chains reported below all come from one sample, sequenced in a study of blood T cell repertoires in COVID-19. TCRdb's table, derived via immunoSEQ multiplex PCR, lists solely in-frame clones and lacks some. The sample shows 50,000 to 80,000 clones, about 76% of them seen only once. Specimen: peripheral blood. The receptor source for this set is a human donor in a cohort sampled during active COVID-19.

CDR3 DNA: TGTGCCAGCAGTTTGAGGCAGGGCTATGGCTACACCTTC. It specifies CASSLRQGYGYTF. The chain employs TRBV27 and TRBJ1-2; TRBD1 is a possible D gene (5 bases). CDR1 and CDR2 (germline): MNHEY, SMNVEV (reference sequence). The germline V and J ends were trimmed by 3 bases and 4 bases, with 9 bases remaining between them. The CDR3 consists of 13 residues.

This sequence joins TRBV6-4 and TRBJ2-5; tentatively, D is TRBD2 (6 bases). There are 16 residues in the CDR3. Germline CDR1 MRHNA, CDR2 SNTAGT. Trimming removed 4 bases at V and 2 bases at J, with 17 bases between. CDR3 region: CASSAKTRSGQETQYF. CDR3 DNA sequence: TGTGCCAGCAGTGCAAAGACTAGATCGGGGCAAGAGACCCAGTACTTC.

This chain joins TRBV11-2 and TRBJ1-2; 9 bases match TRBD1. V lost 5 bases, J lost 6 bases, and 10 bases stayed unmatched. The CDR3 has 15 residues. Germline V gene lookup returns CDR1 SGHAT and CDR2 FQNNGV. The CDR3 DNA sequence: TGTGCCAGCAGCCCGGGGTCCGGGACAGGGCATGGCTACACCTTC. It codes for CASSPGSGTGHGYTF.

The chain carries TRBV6-5 and TRBJ2-7, with a possible D match to TRBD1 (6 bases). V was trimmed by 10 bases and J by 2 bases, leaving 12 bases between them. Germline V lookup: CDR1 MNHEY, CDR2 SVGAGI. CDR3 length: 12 residues. The CDR3 DNA is TGTGCCATCTCAGACAGGACCTACGAGCAGTACTTC. Amino acid sequence: CAISDRTYEQYF.

The chain combines TRBV18 with TRBJ2-1; D gene unclear. The CDR3 loop spans 14 amino acids. Germline loops: CDR1 KGHSH, CDR2 LQKENI. With 3 bases removed from V and 4 bases from J, the gap between germline ends came to 10 bases. CDR3 region: CASSPPDLYNEQFF. The CDR3 DNA is TGTGCCAGCTCACCCCCCGACTTATACAATGAGCAGTTCTTC.

The V and J genes are TRBV7-6 and TRBJ2-6; no clear D gene. With 5 bases removed from V and 0 bases from J, the gap between germline ends came to 17 bases. Germline V gene sequence: CDR1 SGHVS, CDR2 FNYEAQ. The CDR3 contains 18 residues. The CDR3 loop reads CASSPGFGDHSGANVLTF. The CDR3 DNA sequence: TGTGCCAGCAGCCCCGGGTTCGGAGACCACTCTGGGGCCAACGTCCTGACTTTC.

This clone has only a few counts. This chain uses TRBV6-6 with TRBJ2-3; 8 nucleotides align to TRBD2. Trimming removed 6 bases from V and 4 bases from J; junction bases left unmatched: 9. CDR3 length: 15 residues. Looked up from germline, CDR1 is MNHNY and CDR2 is SVGAGI (reference sequence). The CDR3 reads CASRSSGGGADTQYF. The CDR3 coding sequence is TGTGCCAGCAGATCGAGCGGGGGAGGCGCAGATACGCAGTATTTT.

This sequence joins TRBV5-6 and TRBJ2-7; 7 bases align to TRBD2. CDR1 is SGHDT, CDR2 YYEEEE, per germline. The ends lost 4 bases at V and 6 bases at J; junction bases unmatched: 13. The CDR3 runs 15 residues. The DNA for the CDR3 is TGTGCCAGCAGCCCAAACCCGAAACCGGGGGGCGAGCAGTACTTC. This encodes CASSPNPKPGGEQYF.

V is TRBV5-5 and J is TRBJ2-5; TRBD1 might be the D (6 bases). V was shortened by 4 bases and J by 2 bases, with 12 bases between the two germline ends. The CDR3 covers 14 residues. The germline V gene encodes CDR1 SGHKS and CDR2 YYEKEE (reference sequence). CDR3 sequence (DNA): TGTGCCAGCAGCCCTTGGACAGTTCAAGAGACCCAGTACTTC. Translated, it gives CASSPWTVQETQYF.

This clone has at least ten counts. The rearrangement links TRBV7-9 to TRBJ2-7; no firm D call. The CDR3 loop spans 15 amino acids. Per the germline V gene, CDR1 is SEHNR and CDR2 is FQNEAQ (reference sequence). V was trimmed by 5 bases and J by 6 bases, leaving 20 bases between them. The CDR3 bases are TGTGCCAGCAGCCCGCCGCGGAGCGATCTGGGCGAGCAGTACTTC. Its translation: CASSPPRSDLGEQYF.

This chain connects TRBV3-1 (or the pseudogene TRBV3-2) to TRBJ1-3; maybe TRBD1 (5 bases). Trimming left V 3 bases short and J 4 bases short, with 10 bases between. The CDR3 is 14 amino acids. In germline, CDR1 is LGHDT, CDR2 YNNKEL (reference sequence). The CDR3 spells CASSHSGSGNTIYF. DNA of the CDR3: TGTGCCAGCAGCCATTCAGGGTCCGGAAACACCATATATTTT.

V gene TRBV14 combines with J gene TRBJ2-3; maybe TRBD2 (6 bases). CDR1 and CDR2 (germline): SGHDN, FVKESK. Trimming took 7 bases from V and 0 from J, leaving 11 bases between them. The CDR3 runs 14 residues. Here the CDR3 DNA reads TGTGCCAGCACCTTAGCGGCTAGCACAGATACGCAGTATTTT. It encodes CASTLAASTDTQYF.

This clone was seen just once. The chain uses TRBV30 and TRBJ1-6; D gene ambiguous. From germline, CDR1 is GTSNPN and CDR2 SVGIG (reference sequence). The CDR3 is 14 amino acids. Trimming removed 5 bases at V and 5 bases at J, with 13 bases between. The CDR3 DNA reads as TGTGCCTGGTTTGGGCAGTCGAATAATTCACCCCTCCACTTT. Its translation: CAWFGQSNNSPLHF.

This rearrangement joins TRBV4-2 to TRBJ1-2, with 9 bases fitting TRBD1. CDR1 LGHNA and CDR2 YNFKEQ come from the germline V gene. The CDR3 runs 17 residues. J gave up 4 bases and V 0 bases, and 9 bases lay outside the gene matches. Here the CDR3 DNA reads TGTGCCAGCAGCCAAGAAAGGCGACAGGGGGTTATCTATGGCTACACCTTC. It encodes CASSQERRQGVIYGYTF.

This clone was recorded only once. The rearrangement joins TRBV7-8 to TRBJ2-2; a weak D match, TRBD2 (5 bases). V lost 7 bases and J lost 5, with 17 bases in between. CDR1 and CDR2 from the germline V gene are SGHVS and FQNEAQ. CDR3 size: 15 residues. The CDR3 DNA sequence: TGTGCCAGCACCCTAGCCCCTTGGGAGACCGGGGAGCTGTTTTTT. It translates to CASTLAPWETGELFF.

The V and J genes are TRBV7-9 and TRBJ2-3; D remains unclear. The germline V and J ends were trimmed by 1 base and 2 bases, with 4 bases remaining between them. The V gene's germline CDR1 is SEHNR and CDR2 FQNEAQ (reference sequence). There are 13 residues in the CDR3. CDR3 nucleotides: TGTGCCAGCAGCTTAGTATTCACAGATACGCAGTATTTT. As protein: CASSLVFTDTQYF. Looking up the rest from reference TRBV7-9 and TRBJ2-3 gives the full variable domain: DTGVSQNPRHKITKRGQNVTFRCDPISEHNRLYWYRQTLGQGPEFLTYFQNEAQLEKSRLLSDRFSAERPKGSFSTLEIQRTEQGDSAMYLCASSLVFTDTQYFGPGTRLTVL.

The J gene is TRBJ2-2, the V gene TRBV4-2; 7 bases align to TRBD2. This CDR3 is built from 16 residues. CDR1 is LGHNA, CDR2 YNFKEQ, per germline. J was trimmed by 4 bases and V by 4 bases; bases with no gene match: 9. The CDR3 here is CASSPGGGRRTGELFF. The CDR3 DNA is TGTGCCAGCAGCCCGGGGGGAGGTCGGCGCACCGGGGAGCTGTTTTTT.

The chain carries TRBV7-9 and TRBJ2-2, with D possibly matching TRBD1 (6 bases). The CDR3 length is 17 residues. V was shortened by 4 bases and J by 0 bases, with 15 bases between the two germline ends. In germline, CDR1 is SEHNR, CDR2 FQNEAQ (reference sequence). The CDR3 protein is CASSSSIGTPNTGELFF. CDR3 coding DNA: TGTGCCAGCAGCTCGAGCATCGGGACACCGAACACCGGGGAGCTGTTTTTT.

This clone appeared a few times. The sample has other DNA sequences that encode this CDR3 too. This chain links TRBV20-1 with TRBJ2-5; D not certain. V gave up 3 bases and J gave up 5 bases, with 7 bases separating them. This CDR3 is 11 amino acids long. CDR1 DFQATT and CDR2 SNEGSKA come from the germline V gene (reference sequence). In nucleotides, the CDR3 is TGCAGTGCTAGCTCCCAGGAGACCCAGTACTTC. It encodes CSASSQETQYF.

This clone occurred a few times. The CDR3 bases are TGTGCCAGCAGCGTAGGAGCGGGTTCTGGCACAGATACGCAGTATTTT. It is translated as CASSVGAGSGTDTQYF. The J gene is TRBJ2-3, the V gene TRBV9; TRBD2 might be the D (6 bases). V was shortened by 0 bases and J by 1 base, with 12 bases between the two germline ends. CDR1 and CDR2 from the germline V gene are SGDLS and YYNGEE. This CDR3 region has 16 residues.

To note about this clone: The sample has other DNA sequences that encode this CDR3 too. This rearrangement joins TRBV5-1 to TRBJ2-1; 7 bases line up with TRBD2. Per the germline V gene, CDR1 is SGHRS and CDR2 is YFSETQ. CDR3 size: 15 residues. The V segment lost 5 bases and the J segment 4 bases; nucleotides outside the gene matches: 9. The CDR3, as DNA: TGCGCCAGCAGTCTAGCGGCAGGTTCTTACAATGAGCAGTTCTTC. Translation gives CASSLAAGSYNEQFF.

J is TRBJ2-3 and V is TRBV30; 9 nucleotides match TRBD1. The V gene end was trimmed by 3 bases and the J gene end by 1 base; junction bases not matched to a gene: 5. The germline V gene has CDR1 GTSNPN and CDR2 SVGIG (reference sequence). The CDR3 extends over 15 amino acids. The CDR3 region is CAWSPGQGGTDTQYF. The CDR3 DNA sequence: TGTGCCTGGAGCCCGGGACAGGGCGGCACAGATACGCAGTATTTT.

The genes are TRBV9 and TRBJ1-6; weak D call: TRBD1 (6 bases). The V end was cut by 2 bases, the J end by 0 bases, with 12 bases between. The CDR3 covers 17 residues. Germline V gene sequence: CDR1 SGDLS, CDR2 YYNGEE. The DNA for the CDR3 is TGTGCCAGCAGCGTCGACGACAGGAGCTCCTATAATTCACCCCTCCACTTT. This gives the protein CASSVDDRSSYNSPLHF.

V is TRBV15 and J is TRBJ1-6; D might be TRBD1 (6 bases). Trimming took 0 bases from V and 7 from J, leaving 13 bases between them. Germline CDR1 is LNHNV and CDR2 is YYDKDF (reference sequence). The CDR3 is made up of 16 amino acids. The CDR3 here is CATSRDRGARNSPLHF. DNA of the CDR3: TGTGCCACCAGCAGAGATCGGGGGGCGCGGAATTCACCCCTCCACTTT.